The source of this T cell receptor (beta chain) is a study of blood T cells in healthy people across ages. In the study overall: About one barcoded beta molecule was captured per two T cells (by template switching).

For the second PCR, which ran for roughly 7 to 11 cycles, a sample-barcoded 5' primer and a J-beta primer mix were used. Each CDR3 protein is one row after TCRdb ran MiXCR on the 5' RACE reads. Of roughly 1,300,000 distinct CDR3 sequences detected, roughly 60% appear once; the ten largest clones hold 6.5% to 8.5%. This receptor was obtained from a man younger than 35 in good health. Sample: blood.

The CDR3 is CASSPRGGDWDYGYTF. The CDR3 DNA follows: TGTGCCAGCAGCCCACGGGGGGGAGATTGGGACTATGGCTACACCTTC. The chain is built from TRBV7-2 and TRBJ1-2, with a tentative D call TRBD1 (5 bases). The CDR3 runs to 16 residues. Trimming cost V 5 bases and J 3 bases, with 19 bases left between them. Germline CDR1 SGHTA, CDR2 FQGNSA.